The clone carrying this T cell receptor (beta chain) has just a few counts. Its specificity is unknown. Germline V gives CDR1 LGHNA, CDR2 YSLEER. V was clipped by 0 bases and J by 2 bases; unmatched bases: 5. The CDR3 has 18 amino acids. The source of the sample is a study of cytomegalovirus exposure and HLA in healthy donors. Study-level results: The authors enumerated roughly 160 TCR beta chains as linked to cytomegalovirus. With later analysis, a missense DCLRE1C variant became linked to TCR beta V- and J-gene trimming. Reported results showed that the classifier diagnosed cytomegalovirus status with high specificity and sensitivity.

The primer mix had 60 Vbeta and 13 Jbeta primers. Data came from immunoSEQ multiplex PCR; TCRdb stores just in-frame clones and leaves some out. The top ten hold around 0.83% of the sample, which has roughly 100,000 clones, 15% seen once. Sample: PBMCs. The V gene is TRBV4-3, the J gene TRBJ2-3; 13 positions agree with TRBD2. The source is a female donor in good health and CMV-seronegative. CDR3 sequence (DNA): TGCGCCAGCAGCCAAGATCGGACTAGCGGGGGCAACACAGATACGCAGTATTTT. Its protein is CASSQDRTSGGNTDTQYF.